One and the same sample provided the 18 T cell receptor beta chains below, sequenced in a study of blood T cell repertoires in COVID-19. Some clones are missing from TCRdb's copy, which holds only in-frame ones; the method was immunoSEQ multiplex PCR. The top ten clones hold approximately 3.8% of a sample with roughly 290,000 clones, about 82% of them seen once. Sequencing was performed on peripheral blood. The receptors originated from a woman in her forties or fifties with active or convalescent COVID-19.

The chain combines TRBV7-6 with TRBJ2-3; D not resolved. CDR3 length equals 11 residues. Germline V gene sequence: CDR1 SGHVS, CDR2 FNYEAQ. V was trimmed by 2 bases and J by 6 bases, leaving 3 bases between them. In nucleotides, the CDR3 is TGTGCCAGCAGCTTACGGGATACGCAGTATTTT. As protein: CASSLRDTQYF.

The J gene is TRBJ1-3, the V gene TRBV9; no definite D call. The CDR3 contains 18 residues. CDR1 SGDLS and CDR2 YYNGEE come from the germline V gene. The V gene lost 2 bases and the J gene lost 0 bases, with 18 bases spanning the gap. As DNA, the CDR3 is TGTGCCAGCAGCGTGAGGGCCGGTTCAACTAGCTCTGGAAACACCATATATTTT. Its protein product is CASSVRAGSTSSGNTIYF.

The gene calls are TRBV7-9 and TRBJ2-7; 7 bases align to TRBD2. Unmatched junction bases numbered 4, after V lost 5 bases and J lost 0 bases. This CDR3 contains 14 residues. Germline V lookup: CDR1 SEHNR, CDR2 FQNEAQ (reference sequence). CDR3 in DNA: TGTGCCAGCAGCGCAGCGGGGAGCTCCTACGAGCAGTACTTC. It is translated as CASSAAGSSYEQYF.

This clone was detected once. In DNA form, the CDR3 reads TGTGCCAGCAGCTTCCCCGGACAGGGAGGGCGAGAGACCCAGTACTTC. This gives the protein CASSFPGQGGRETQYF. This rearrangement joins TRBV5-4 to TRBJ2-5; maybe TRBD1 (8 bases). The V end lost 2 bases, the J end lost 4 bases, and 18 bases lay between the germline ends. The length of the CDR3 is 16 residues. The V gene's germline CDR1 is SGHNT and CDR2 YYREEE (reference sequence).

A few counts support this clone. The V gene is TRBV5-1, the J gene TRBJ2-1; 7 positions agree with TRBD2. Per the germline V gene, CDR1 is SGHRS and CDR2 is YFSETQ. V was clipped by 0 bases and J by 0 bases; unmatched bases: 6. The CDR3 runs 17 residues. CDR3 protein: CASSLEQRGLSYNEQFF. The CDR3 DNA reads TGCGCCAGCAGCTTGGAGCAGCGGGGCCTCTCCTACAATGAGCAGTTCTTC. The full variable domain, completed using reference TRBV5-1 and TRBJ2-1, is KAGVTQTPRYLIKTRGQQVTLSCSPISGHRSVSWYQQTPGQGLQFLFEYFSETQRNKGNFPGRFSGRQFSNSRSEMNVSTLELGDSALYLCASSLEQRGLSYNEQFFGPGTRLTVL.

This chain uses TRBV6-1 with TRBJ2-6; TRBD1 might be the D (6 bases). The CDR3 spans 18 residues. The germline gives CDR1 MNHNS, CDR2 SASEGT. V shed 4 bases and J shed 2 bases, with 18 bases lying between them. The CDR3 loop is CASSVTGWGDAGANVLTF. CDR3 bases: TGTGCCAGCAGTGTGACAGGTTGGGGAGATGCTGGGGCCAACGTCCTGACTTTC.

A few counts support this clone. The rearrangement uses TRBV10-1 and TRBJ2-2; 8 positions match TRBD1. Germline assignment: CDR1 WNHNN and CDR2 SYGVQD (reference sequence). Trimming took 8 bases from V and 3 from J; bases not matched to a gene: 11. The length of the CDR3 is 16 residues. CDR3 nucleotide sequence: TGCGCCAGCGACCGCCGACAGGGGATATACACCGGGGAGCTGTTTTTT. Protein: CASDRRQGIYTGELFF.

The chain uses TRBV2 and TRBJ1-2; unclear D gene. The CDR3 is 13 residues long. CDR1 SNHLY and CDR2 FYNNEI come from the germline V gene. V lost 4 bases and J 8 bases, leaving 14 bases between the germline ends. CDR3 sequence reads: CASSVAAAEGYTF. The CDR3 region has the DNA TGTGCCAGCAGTGTGGCGGCGGCAGAAGGCTACACCTTC.

The chain carries TRBV11-2 and TRBJ1-3; no reliable D call. The CDR3 covers 16 residues. Per germline, CDR1 SGHAT and CDR2 FQNNGV. V lost 5 bases to trimming and J lost 0 bases, with 14 bases between them. In DNA, the CDR3 is TGTGCCAGCAGCGTTGGTCGGGGAAGCTCTGGAAACACCATATATTTT. It specifies CASSVGRGSSGNTIYF.

The chain is built from TRBV24-1 and TRBJ1-2; 9 bases line up with TRBD1. J lost 8 bases, V lost 0 bases, and 21 bases had no gene match. The CDR3 covers 20 residues. The germline V gene has CDR1 KGHDR and CDR2 SFDVKD. CDR3 sequence reads: CATSDLWGTGSDRGAEGYTF. In DNA form, the CDR3 reads TGTGCCACCAGTGATTTGTGGGGAACGGGGTCGGACAGGGGTGCGGAGGGCTACACCTTC.

The chain has TRBV7-2 and TRBJ1-4, with a possible D match to TRBD1 (6 bases). Trimming took 1 base from V and 10 from J, leaving 16 bases between them. The CDR3 is 15 amino acids. Germline V CDR1 and CDR2: SGHTA, FQGNSA. In nucleotides, the CDR3 is TGTGCCAGCAGCTTAGGGGGGCAGGGGTCGGGAAAACTGTTTTTT. Translation gives CASSLGGQGSGKLFF.

This rearrangement joins TRBV18 to TRBJ2-1; 15 bases line up with TRBD2. Germline V lookup: CDR1 KGHSH, CDR2 LQKENI. The trim removed 0 bases at V and 7 bases at J, leaving 4 bases unmatched. The CDR3 is made up of 17 amino acids. In nucleotides, the CDR3 is TGTGCCAGCTCACCACCGGGACTAGCGGGAGGAGAGAATGAGCAGTTCTTC. As protein: CASSPPGLAGGENEQFF.

This rearrangement joins TRBV15 to TRBJ1-4, with D maybe TRBD1 (5 bases). Germline-derived CDR1 and CDR2 are LNHNV and YYDKDF (reference sequence). There are 15 residues in the CDR3. Trimming pared 0 bases from V and 8 bases from J, leaving 13 bases between. The CDR3 here is CATSRDWSSGEKLFF. The CDR3 DNA reads TGTGCCACCAGCAGAGATTGGAGTTCAGGGGAAAAACTGTTTTTT.

This sequence joins TRBV12-3 or TRBV12-4 and TRBJ2-3; unclear D gene. There are 13 residues in the CDR3. Trimming cost V 5 bases and J 2 bases, with 8 bases left between them. CDR3 nucleotide sequence: TGTGCCAGCAGTACACCCAACACAGATACGCAGTATTTT. Its translation: CASSTPNTDTQYF.

V is TRBV21-1 and J is TRBJ2-4; TRBD2 was called by the table and not checked on the DNA. TRBV21-1 corresponds to a pseudogene. CDR3 length equals 14 residues. CDR3 sequence reads: CASSTGDSKNIQYF. The CDR3 bases are TGTGCCAGCAGCACGGGGGATTCCAAAAACATTCAGTACTTC.

This chain connects TRBV23-1 to TRBJ1-3, with TRBD1 matching over 7 bases. TRBV23-1 is an ORF; its function is uncertain. V trimming: 6 bases; J trimming: 0 bases; junction bases outside the gene matches: 14. This CDR3 contains 18 residues. CDR3 in DNA: TGCGCCAGCAGGGAGACAGGGTCCTTCTTTAGCTCTGGAAACACCATATATTTT. Translated, it gives CASRETGSFFSSGNTIYF.

The chain recombines TRBV3-1 (or the pseudogene TRBV3-2) with TRBJ2-7; 10 bases map to TRBD1. The CDR3 covers 14 residues. J was trimmed by 7 bases and V by 4 bases; bases with no gene match: 7. Per the germline V gene, CDR1 is LGHDT and CDR2 is YNNKEL (reference sequence). As DNA, the CDR3 is TGTGCCAGCAGCCCCGGGACAGGGGAGGGGGAGCAGTACTTC. Its protein product is CASSPGTGEGEQYF.

This chain links TRBV24-1 with TRBJ1-1; 7 bases match TRBD1. CDR3 length equals 16 residues. Germline V lookup: CDR1 KGHDR, CDR2 SFDVKD. V shed 2 bases and J 2 bases; nucleotides not matched to a gene: 7. In DNA, the CDR3 is TGTGCCACCAGTGATTACGACAGGGATGGAAACACTGAAGCTTTCTTT. This translates into CATSDYDRDGNTEAFF.